Listed below are T cell receptor beta chains from one sample, sequenced in a study of T cells after yellow fever vaccination. A single record per CDR3 protein comes from TCRdb applying MiXCR to the 5' RACE reads. Of just over 250,000 distinct CDR3 sequences in the sample, about 5.2% were seen once. This specimen consisted of CD4+ T cells sorted from PBMCs, obtained on the day of the yellow fever booster vaccination. Source of these receptors: a man younger than 35 who received the YFV17D yellow fever vaccine. The CDR3 runs from the conserved cysteine through the conserved F or W. The D gene is left open where the match is weak. Clone size appears in some rows only: once, few, many, or a class for an expanded clone.

V gene: TRBV5-4; clone size: many; D gene: TRBD2; J gene: TRBJ2-2; CDR3 DNA: TGTGCCAGCAGCTCGGGACTAGGGGACACCGGGGAGCTGTTTTTT; CDR3 protein: CASSSGLGDTGELFF
V gene: TRBV5-1; clone size: many; D gene: TRBD1; J gene: TRBJ1-2; CDR3 DNA: TGCGCCAGCAGCCCAGGACAGGGGGCCTACTATGGCTACACCTTC; CDR3 protein: CASSPGQGAYYGYTF
V gene: TRBV2; clone size: few; D gene: -; J gene: TRBJ2-3; CDR3 DNA: TGTGCCAGCAGAGAAGGGACGACCACAGATACGCAGTATTTT; CDR3 protein: CASREGTTTDTQYF
V gene: TRBV18; clone size: few; D gene: TRBD2; J gene: TRBJ2-7; CDR3 DNA: TGTGCCAGCTCAACTAGCGACGAGCAGTACTTC; CDR3 protein: CASSTSDEQYF
V gene: TRBV7-8; clone size: -; D gene: -; J gene: TRBJ2-6; CDR3 DNA: TGTGCCAGCAGCTCAAAGAGAATTGGGGCCAACGTCCTGACTTTC; CDR3 protein: CASSSKRIGANVLTF
V gene: TRBV18; clone size: -; D gene: TRBD1; J gene: TRBJ2-7; CDR3 DNA: TGTGCCAGCTCACCACCCTCAGGGGGCCCCTACGAGCAGTACTTC; CDR3 protein: CASSPPSGGPYEQYF
V gene: TRBV11-1; clone size: -; D gene: -; J gene: TRBJ2-3; CDR3 DNA: TGTGCCAGCAACCCTACTAGCGATACGCAGTATTTT; CDR3 protein: CASNPTSDTQYF
V gene: TRBV9; clone size: -; D gene: TRBD1; J gene: TRBJ1-2; CDR3 DNA: TGTGCCAGCAGCAAGGACAGGGGGCTCGATGGCTACACCTTC; CDR3 protein: CASSKDRGLDGYTF
V gene: TRBV10-3; clone size: few; D gene: -; J gene: TRBJ1-2; CDR3 DNA: TGTGCCATCAGTGTGGGGCAGGTCTCATTGTCTGGCTACACCTTC; CDR3 protein: CAISVGQVSLSGYTF
V gene: TRBV4-3; clone size: many; D gene: -; J gene: TRBJ2-3; CDR3 DNA: TGCGCCAGCAGCCAGGGGAGGACAGATACGCAGTATTTT; CDR3 protein: CASSQGRTDTQYF
V gene: TRBV7-9; clone size: -; D gene: -; J gene: TRBJ1-1; CDR3 DNA: TGTGCCAGCAGCCCAAGGGACGAGGGCACTGAAGCTTTCTTT; CDR3 protein: CASSPRDEGTEAFF
V gene: TRBV5-1; clone size: -; D gene: -; J gene: TRBJ2-3; CDR3 DNA: TGCGCCAGCAGCTTGCAGGCAGGGTTTGAGTTTGGCACAGATACGCAGTATTTT; CDR3 protein: CASSLQAGFEFGTDTQYF
V gene: TRBV6-1; clone size: few; D gene: -; J gene: TRBJ1-2; CDR3 DNA: TGTGCCAGCACCCCGACAGAGTTCTCCAACTATGGCTACACCTTC; CDR3 protein: CASTPTEFSNYGYTF
V gene: TRBV6-2/TRBV6-3; clone size: many; D gene: TRBD2; J gene: TRBJ2-1; CDR3 DNA: TGTGCCAGCAGACTAGCGGGGGGTAATGAGCAGTTCTTC; CDR3 protein: CASRLAGGNEQFF
V gene: TRBV18; clone size: -; D gene: TRBD1; J gene: TRBJ2-3; CDR3 DNA: TGTGCCAGCTCACCTTTCGAGACAGGGGAAACTAGCACAGATACGCAGTATTTT; CDR3 protein: CASSPFETGETSTDTQYF
V gene: TRBV12-3/TRBV12-4; clone size: few; D gene: -; J gene: TRBJ1-2; CDR3 DNA: TGTGCCAGCAGTTCGCCAGACAACTATGGCTACACCTTC; CDR3 protein: CASSSPDNYGYTF
V gene: TRBV12-3/TRBV12-4; clone size: many; D gene: TRBD1; J gene: TRBJ1-5; CDR3 DNA: TGTGCCAGCAGTTATGGGACAGGGAGGGGACAGCCCCAGCATTTT; CDR3 protein: CASSYGTGRGQPQHF
V gene: TRBV6-6; clone size: few; D gene: -; J gene: TRBJ2-5; CDR3 DNA: TGTGCCAGCAGTTCCCACAAGGGAGGAGAGACCCAGTACTTC; CDR3 protein: CASSSHKGGETQYF
V gene: TRBV7-9; clone size: few; D gene: TRBD2; J gene: TRBJ2-2; CDR3 DNA: TGTGCCAGCAGACAGCCGACTAGCGTTATTACCGGGGAGCTGTTTTTT; CDR3 protein: CASRQPTSVITGELFF
V gene: TRBV7-2; clone size: many; D gene: -; J gene: TRBJ2-2; CDR3 DNA: TGTGCCAGCAGTACAGAGGGAGGGAACACCGGGGAGCTGTTTTTT; CDR3 protein: CASSTEGGNTGELFF
V gene: TRBV18; clone size: many; D gene: -; J gene: TRBJ2-7; CDR3 DNA: TGTGCCAGCTCACCGCCGGTCGAGCAGTACTTC; CDR3 protein: CASSPPVEQYF
V gene: TRBV9; clone size: many; D gene: -; J gene: TRBJ2-5; CDR3 DNA: TGTGCCAGCAGCGGGCGGGGTATAGAGACCCAGTACTTC; CDR3 protein: CASSGRGIETQYF
V gene: TRBV6-5; clone size: few; D gene: -; J gene: TRBJ2-7; CDR3 DNA: TGTGCCAGCAGCACCGGTGGTCAATACGAGCAGTACTTC; CDR3 protein: CASSTGGQYEQYF